This T cell receptor (beta chain) was observed in a study of read filtering for tumor transcriptome and immune sequencing. About the study: By R-ISS, stages I, II and III held around 8, 15 and 7 patients. TCR-mapped reads were about 3.5 to 10.27 million with IR-seq versus about 85 to 1,300 with RNA-seq.

The CDR3 runs to 15 residues. V lost 5 bases, J lost 0 bases, and 12 bases lay in between. CDR1 and CDR2 (germline): SGHAT, FQNNGV. This clonotype was seen at least ten times. Its antigen is not identified. From 300 to 450 ng of RNA, a library with molecular barcoded alpha/delta and beta/gamma adaptors was made. MiXCR, run by TCRdb on the reads, gives a single entry per CDR3 protein. The repertoire holds 40,000 to 50,000 distinct CDR3 sequences, about 19% seen once, with approximately 15% in the top ten. Study-level points and caveats: Single-read clonotypes: roughly 80% of IR-seq clonotypes (around 4% of reads), more than 70% of RNA-seq clonotypes (nearly 45% of reads).

The receptor comes from a donor over 35 with multiple myeloma. The specimen was a population of CD138-negative cells sorted from bone marrow. This chain uses TRBV11-2 with TRBJ2-3; the D call may be TRBD1 or TRBD2 (5 bases each). The chain's CDR3 is CASSRDGTSTDTQYF. The CDR3 DNA is TGTGCCAGCAGCCGGGACGGAACTAGCACAGATACGCAGTATTTT.